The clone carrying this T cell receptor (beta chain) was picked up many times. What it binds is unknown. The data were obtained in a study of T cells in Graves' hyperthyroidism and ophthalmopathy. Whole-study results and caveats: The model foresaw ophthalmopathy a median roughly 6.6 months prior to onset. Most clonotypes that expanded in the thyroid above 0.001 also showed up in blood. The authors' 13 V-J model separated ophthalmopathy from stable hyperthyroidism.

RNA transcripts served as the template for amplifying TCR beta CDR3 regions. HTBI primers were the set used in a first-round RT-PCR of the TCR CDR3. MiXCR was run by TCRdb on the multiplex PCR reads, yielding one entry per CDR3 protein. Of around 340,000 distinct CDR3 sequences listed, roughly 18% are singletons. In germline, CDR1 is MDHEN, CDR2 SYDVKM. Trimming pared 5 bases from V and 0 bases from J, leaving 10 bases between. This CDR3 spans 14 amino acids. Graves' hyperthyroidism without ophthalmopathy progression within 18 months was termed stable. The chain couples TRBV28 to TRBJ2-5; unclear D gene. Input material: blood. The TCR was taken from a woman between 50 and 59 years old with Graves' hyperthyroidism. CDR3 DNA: TGTGCCAGCAGTCCGCAGGTTTACCAAGAGACCCAGTACTTC. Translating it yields CASSPQVYQETQYF. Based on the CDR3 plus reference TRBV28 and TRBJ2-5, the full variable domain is DVKVTQSSRYLVKRTGEKVFLECVQDMDHENMFWYRQDPGLGLRLIYFSYDVKMKEKGDIPEGYSVSREKKERFSLILESASTNQTSMYLCASSPQVYQETQYFGPGTRLLVL.